This T cell receptor beta chain came from a study of graft-versus-host responses after intestinal transplantation. Study summary: Anti-thymocyte globulin was used for induction in all recipients, who then took tacrolimus and steroids for 2 to 4 years.

As concerns this clone: Its matching antigen is unknown.

The germline gives CDR1 SGHRS, CDR2 YFSETQ. CDR3 length equals 18 residues. With 4 bases removed from V and 1 base from J, the gap between germline ends came to 23 bases. Clones were read by immunoSEQ multiplex PCR, and TCRdb kept only the in-frame ones, dropping some. This table holds some 130,000 clones, 85% to 95% found once. The sample was unstimulated CD8+ T cells sorted from spleen or lymph node cells, taken before intestinal transplant. The rearrangement links TRBV5-1 to TRBJ1-1; D gene unclear. The receptor was derived from a human donor who received an intestinal transplant. In DNA form, the CDR3 reads TGCGCCAGCAGCCCCGGCCCCAAGGGAACCTTTAGGAACACTGAAGCTTTCTTT. Translation: CASSPGPKGTFRNTEAFF.